Presented here are 27 T cell receptor beta chains from one specimen sequenced in a study of blood T cell repertoires in COVID-19. Sequencing was performed with immunoSEQ multiplex PCR; in TCRdb, only in-frame clones are kept and a portion is missing. This sample has around 200,000 clones, with about nine tenths found just once. The sample comprised peripheral blood. Every receptor here comes from a man aged 50-60 years with acute or convalescent COVID-19.

In regard to this clone: Other DNA sequences in the sample encode the same CDR3. The V call is TRBV20-1, the J call TRBJ1-4; no clear D. Per the germline V gene, CDR1 is DFQATT and CDR2 is SNEGSKA (reference sequence). The V end was cut by 1 base, the J end by 8 bases, with 5 bases between. This CDR3 contains 11 residues. CDR3 protein: CSARGQEKLFF. The CDR3 region has the DNA TGCAGTGCTAGAGGGCAGGAAAAACTGTTTTTT.

The chain uses TRBV7-6 and TRBJ2-1; a possible D gene is TRBD2 (7 bases). From germline, CDR1 is SGHVS and CDR2 FNYEAQ. V lost 1 base to trimming and J lost 4 bases, with 14 bases between them. The CDR3 totals 16 residues. Here the CDR3 reads CASSLGGRGLYNEQFF. CDR3 nucleotides: TGTGCCAGCAGCTTAGGAGGGCGGGGGCTTTACAATGAGCAGTTCTTC.

This clone was seen once. This sequence joins TRBV3-1 (or the pseudogene TRBV3-2) and TRBJ2-7; 8 nucleotides match TRBD2. V was pared by 4 bases and J by 3 bases, with 11 bases of the junction left unmatched. CDR1 is LGHDT and CDR2 is YNNKEL in the germline V gene (reference sequence). This CDR3 contains 16 residues. The CDR3, as DNA: TGTGCCAGCAGCCGCTTCAGGCGGGGGGCGATCTACGAGCAGTACTTC. Its protein product is CASSRFRRGAIYEQYF.

This clone was seen once. The J gene is TRBJ1-5, the V gene TRBV11-2, with D unresolved. Germline assignment: CDR1 SGHAT and CDR2 FQNNGV. The CDR3 loop spans 13 amino acids. Trimming removed 0 bases from V and 9 bases from J, with 9 bases in between. The CDR3 DNA reads TGTGCCAGCAGCTTAGATCAGGCCGGGCCCCAGCATTTT. This gives the protein CASSLDQAGPQHF.

The rearrangement joins TRBV11-2 to TRBJ2-1; TRBD2 is a possible D gene (7 bases). The ends were cut back, 3 bases at V and 0 bases at J, with 12 bases in the middle. In germline, CDR1 is SGHAT, CDR2 FQNNGV. This CDR3 comprises 16 residues. For the CDR3, the DNA is TGTGCCAGCAGCTTGGCGGGGGCCAGCTCCTACAATGAGCAGTTCTTC. This encodes CASSLAGASSYNEQFF. The entire variable domain, with the rest obtained from reference TRBV11-2 and TRBJ2-1, is as follows: EAGVAQSPRYKIIEKRQSVAFWCNPISGHATLYWYQQILGQGPKLLIQFQNNGVVDDSQLPKDRFSAERLKGVDSTLKIQPAKLEDSAVYLCASSLAGASSYNEQFFGPGTRLTVL.

J is TRBJ2-1 and V is TRBV7-3; 7 bases line up with TRBD2. CDR1 and CDR2 (germline): SGHTA, FQGTGA. J was trimmed by 3 bases and V by 5 bases; bases with no gene match: 4. This CDR3 contains 14 residues. CDR3 sequence reads: CASSPAGSYNEQFF. CDR3 coding DNA: TGTGCCAGCAGCCCAGCGGGGAGCTACAATGAGCAGTTCTTC.

The genes are TRBV9 and TRBJ2-2; D is possibly TRBD1 (6 bases). V was pared by 5 bases and J by 4 bases, with 12 bases between. Per the germline V gene, CDR1 is SGDLS and CDR2 is YYNGEE. This CDR3 is built from 14 residues. The CDR3, as DNA: TGTGCCAGCAGGGGGGCAGGGATCACCGGGGAGCTGTTTTTT. It translates to CASRGAGITGELFF.

The V gene is TRBV5-5, the J gene TRBJ1-5; a weak D match, TRBD1 (6 bases). The CDR3 length is 18 residues. V gave up 0 bases and J gave up 0 bases, with 16 bases separating them. Germline V gene sequence: CDR1 SGHKS, CDR2 YYEKEE (reference sequence). The CDR3 reads CASSLEWGPTYSNQPQHF. In nucleotides, the CDR3 is TGTGCCAGCAGCTTGGAGTGGGGGCCGACTTATAGCAATCAGCCCCAGCATTTT.

The V and J genes are TRBV5-1 and TRBJ2-7; TRBD1 agrees at 8 bases. CDR1 is SGHRS and CDR2 is YFSETQ in the germline V gene. With V trimmed by 0 bases and J by 5 bases, 4 bases remained unmatched. The CDR3 spans 14 residues. The chain's CDR3 is CASSLAGQGDEQYF. CDR3 sequence (DNA): TGCGCCAGCAGCTTGGCTGGACAGGGCGACGAGCAGTACTTC.

This rearrangement joins TRBV14 to TRBJ2-5; 8 bases map to TRBD1. V was pared by 2 bases and J by 5 bases, with 7 bases of the junction left unmatched. This CDR3 comprises 15 residues. Germline V gene sequence: CDR1 SGHDN, CDR2 FVKESK. DNA for the CDR3: TGTGCCAGCAGCCAATCTCAGGGGGCCCGGGAGACCCAGTACTTC. Encoded protein: CASSQSQGARETQYF.

CDR3 bases: TGTGCCAGCAGCTTAAGGGGGGGGACCAACACCGGGGAGCTGTTTTTT. This translates into CASSLRGGTNTGELFF. V is TRBV7-8 and J is TRBJ2-2, with D perhaps matching TRBD2 (7 bases). Germline V gene data show CDR1 as SGHVS and CDR2 as FQNEAQ. This CDR3 region has 16 residues. V was cut by 2 bases and J by 2 bases, with 12 bases left in between.

The J gene is TRBJ2-3, the V gene TRBV6-5, with D possibly TRBD2 on 6 matching bases. The CDR3 has 14 amino acids. The V gene lost 8 bases and the J gene lost 7 bases, with 19 bases spanning the gap. CDR1 MNHEY and CDR2 SVGAGI come from the germline V gene. This chain's CDR3 is CASCPTSSVNTQYF. Here the CDR3 DNA reads TGTGCCAGCTGCCCAACCTCTAGCGTAAATACGCAGTATTTT.

This clone has more than one count but fewer than ten. The chain employs TRBV15 and TRBJ1-2; D is unclear. The CDR3 consists of 13 residues. Trimming took 0 bases from V and 3 from J, leaving 5 bases between them. CDR1 LNHNV and CDR2 YYDKDF come from the germline V gene (reference sequence). The CDR3 loop is CATSRDLDYGYTF. CDR3 nucleotide sequence: TGTGCCACCAGCAGAGATCTAGACTATGGCTACACCTTC.

The gene calls are TRBV9 and TRBJ2-7; 7 positions agree with TRBD2. J was trimmed by 2 bases and V by 4 bases; bases with no gene match: 9. The germline V gene encodes CDR1 SGDLS and CDR2 YYNGEE. This CDR3 has 15 residues. CDR3 sequence reads: CASSFTPGLPYEQYF. The CDR3 DNA follows: TGTGCCAGCAGCTTCACACCGGGACTACCCTACGAGCAGTACTTC.

The chain is built from TRBV30 and TRBJ2-5, with TRBD2 identical over 8 bases. The CDR3 has 14 residues. Germline trimming cut 3 bases from V and 1 base from J; bases unmatched to any gene: 4. The V gene's germline CDR1 is GTSNPN and CDR2 SVGIG (reference sequence). The DNA for the CDR3 is TGTGCCTGGAGGGCGGGGGGCGCCCAAGAGACCCAGTACTTC. It translates to CAWRAGGAQETQYF.

This chain connects TRBV2 to TRBJ2-2; the D is unclear. Germline CDR1 is SNHLY and CDR2 is FYNNEI. There are 12 residues in the CDR3. V was trimmed by 5 bases and J by 3 bases, leaving 4 bases between them. CDR3 protein: CASSLYTGELFF. The CDR3 DNA reads as TGTGCCAGCAGTCTTTACACCGGGGAGCTGTTTTTT.

The chain links TRBV7-9 to TRBJ2-3, with 14 bases that match TRBD2. J gave up 1 base and V 5 bases, and 5 bases lay outside the gene matches. Germline V CDR1 and CDR2: SEHNR, FQNEAQ (reference sequence). This CDR3 is 17 amino acids long. The CDR3 spells CASSPGGLAGGTDTQYF. The CDR3 coding sequence is TGTGCCAGCAGCCCCGGGGGACTAGCGGGGGGCACAGATACGCAGTATTTT.

This clone was seen more than once but under ten times. The CDR3 loop reads CASSEVAGRNTEAFF. The CDR3 DNA reads TGTGCCAGCAGTGAAGTCGCGGGCCGGAACACTGAAGCTTTCTTT. The rearrangement uses TRBV6-1 and TRBJ1-1, with D unresolved. The V end was cut by 1 base, the J end by 1 base, with 10 bases between. The CDR3 runs to 15 residues. Germline V gives CDR1 MNHNS, CDR2 SASEGT.

Only one count was recorded for this clone. The chain carries TRBV6-2 or TRBV6-3 and TRBJ1-5, with unresolved D. With 2 bases removed from V and 6 bases from J, the gap between germline ends came to 14 bases. This CDR3 is 15 amino acids long. Germline V gene data show CDR1 as MNHEY and CDR2 as SVGEGT. CDR3 protein: CASSYVSTISQPQHF. The CDR3 DNA sequence: TGTGCCAGCAGTTACGTTTCTACGATTTCTCAGCCCCAGCATTTT.

The chain is built from TRBV29-1 and TRBJ2-5, with 9 bases matching TRBD2. This CDR3 contains 13 residues. Germline V gene data show CDR1 as SQVTM and CDR2 as ANQGSEA. V shed 6 bases and J 5 bases; nucleotides not matched to a gene: 7. The CDR3 DNA reads TGCAGCGTAAAGCGGGGGGACGGGGAGACCCAGTACTTC. This encodes CSVKRGDGETQYF.

The V call is TRBV19, the J call TRBJ1-5, with TRBD1 matching over 8 bases. Germline V gene sequence: CDR1 LNHDA, CDR2 SQIVND (reference sequence). After removal of 11 bases from V and 4 bases from J, the junction contained 13 bases not matched to a gene. There are 15 residues in the CDR3. The CDR3 nucleotides are TGTGCCTGTTCCGACGACAGGGGCGGGAATCAGCCCCAGCATTTT. This translates into CACSDDRGGNQPQHF.

V and J are TRBV11-2 and TRBJ2-7; D is undetermined. V lost 3 bases and J lost 0, with 9 bases in between. This CDR3 comprises 14 residues. The V gene's germline CDR1 is SGHAT and CDR2 FQNNGV. As DNA, the CDR3 is TGTGCCAGCAGCTTGGTCAGGTTCTCCTACGAGCAGTACTTC. This encodes CASSLVRFSYEQYF.

This sequence joins TRBV5-4 and TRBJ1-2; the match to TRBD1 covers 12 bases. V lost 2 bases to trimming and J lost 13 bases; unmatched junction nucleotides: 15. The CDR3 consists of 16 residues. Germline loops: CDR1 SGHNT, CDR2 YYREEE (reference sequence). DNA of the CDR3: TGTGCCAGCAGCTTAAGAGCCCATGGGGGACAGGGGGCTGGCACCTTC. It yields the protein CASSLRAHGGQGAGTF.

The chain employs TRBV19 and TRBJ1-5, with TRBD1 as a possible D gene (5 bases). The germline V gene encodes CDR1 LNHDA and CDR2 SQIVND (reference sequence). Trimming left V 6 bases short and J 7 bases short, with 19 bases between. The CDR3 has 15 residues. The chain's CDR3 is CASRETVGLNQPQHF. The CDR3 bases are TGTGCCAGTAGGGAGACAGTGGGTCTTAACCAGCCCCAGCATTTT.

This chain joins TRBV3-1 (or the pseudogene TRBV3-2) and TRBJ1-2; 9 bases are a match to TRBD1. Per the germline V gene, CDR1 is LGHDT and CDR2 is YNNKEL (reference sequence). The CDR3 is 14 residues long. The trim removed 2 bases at V and 6 bases at J, leaving 4 bases unmatched. CDR3 in amino acids: CASSQRDRVDGYTF. CDR3 nucleotides: TGTGCCAGCAGCCAACGGGACAGGGTGGATGGCTACACCTTC.

This chain connects TRBV14 to TRBJ1-1, with TRBD1 matching over 7 bases. CDR1 SGHDN and CDR2 FVKESK come from the germline V gene. The V gene end was trimmed by 1 base and the J gene end by 3 bases; junction bases not matched to a gene: 5. This CDR3 has 15 residues. In nucleotides, the CDR3 is TGTGCCAGCAGCCAAGGAATACAGGGGTACACTGAAGCTTTCTTT. It yields the protein CASSQGIQGYTEAFF.

The genes are TRBV6-1 and TRBJ1-6; D ambiguous. Germline V CDR1 and CDR2: MNHNS, SASEGT. V lost 2 bases and J 0 bases, leaving 8 bases between the germline ends. This CDR3 has 16 amino acids. This CDR3 is CASSEPVGSYNSPLHF. CDR3 nucleotides: TGTGCCAGCAGTGAACCGGTCGGCTCCTATAATTCACCCCTCCACTTT.